Shown below are 29 T cell receptor beta chains from a single sample sequenced in a study of control samples from healthy donors and cancer patients. Method: immunoSEQ multiplex PCR; TCRdb's copy keeps in-frame clones and lacks some. Here the sample spans roughly 130,000 clones, about 93% being singletons. The source material was PBMCs. The receptors originated from a middle-aged man with head and neck cancer.

The table lists this clone with a count of one. The chain links TRBV5-6 to TRBJ1-5; D unresolved. The CDR3 length is 14 residues. Per germline, CDR1 SGHDT and CDR2 YYEEEE. V was trimmed by 4 bases and J by 6 bases, leaving 14 bases between them. CDR3 loop: CASSRGWGTQPQHF. The DNA for the CDR3 is TGTGCCAGCAGCCGTGGATGGGGTACTCAGCCCCAGCATTTT.

This rearrangement joins TRBV6-5 to TRBJ1-2; D call uncertain. V dropped 2 bases and J dropped 4 bases, with 14 bases sitting between them. CDR1 is MNHEY, CDR2 SVGAGI, per germline. The CDR3 has 15 residues. The CDR3 here is CASSYDLTAGYGYTF. Written as DNA, the CDR3 is TGTGCCAGCAGTTACGATCTCACGGCAGGCTATGGCTACACCTTC.

The chain employs TRBV7-9 and TRBJ1-5; the match to TRBD1 covers 8 bases. From germline, CDR1 is SEHNR and CDR2 FQNEAQ (reference sequence). With 3 bases clipped from V and 2 bases from J, the junction kept 6 bases outside the gene matches. The CDR3 is 16 amino acids. The CDR3 region has the DNA TGTGCCAGCAGCTTGGGGACAGGCAGTGGCAATCAGCCCCAGCATTTT. It encodes CASSLGTGSGNQPQHF.

The chain joins TRBV7-2 to TRBJ2-7; TRBD1 matches 10 bases. This CDR3 is 15 amino acids long. The V gene's germline CDR1 is SGHTA and CDR2 FQGNSA. The trim removed 5 bases at V and 2 bases at J, leaving 6 bases unmatched. The CDR3: CASSPAGTGAYEQYF. The CDR3 nucleotides are TGTGCCAGCAGCCCGGCAGGGACAGGGGCCTACGAGCAGTACTTC.

J is TRBJ1-2 and V is TRBV4-2; the D is unclear. CDR3 length: 14 amino acids. Germline loops: CDR1 LGHNA, CDR2 YNFKEQ. V shed 1 base and J shed 7 bases, with 13 bases lying between them. The CDR3 reads CASSQGGPRGGYTF. The CDR3 DNA sequence: TGTGCCAGCAGCCAAGGTGGGCCCCGGGGTGGCTACACCTTC.

The chain is built from TRBV6-6 and TRBJ2-5; 9 bases line up with TRBD1. This CDR3 contains 16 residues. Germline V CDR1 and CDR2: MNHNY, SVGAGI (reference sequence). Germline trimming cut 5 bases from V and 3 bases from J; bases unmatched to any gene: 10. The CDR3 DNA follows: TGTGCCAGCAGTCACCAGACCGGGACAGGGAAAGAGACCCAGTACTTC. It encodes CASSHQTGTGKETQYF.

This clone was observed once. This chain uses TRBV6-5 with TRBJ2-7, with unresolved D. V lost 7 bases and J 0 bases, leaving 10 bases between the germline ends. CDR3 length: 13 amino acids. Looked up from germline, CDR1 is MNHEY and CDR2 is SVGAGI. CDR3 amino acids: CASTSGSSYEQYF. CDR3 DNA sequence: TGTGCCAGCACCTCCGGCAGCTCCTACGAGCAGTACTTC.

CDR3 sequence reads: CASSLGVGMNTEAFF. The CDR3 bases are TGTGCCAGCAGCTTAGGGGTGGGGATGAACACTGAAGCTTTCTTT. The chain has TRBV11-2 and TRBJ1-1; D gene unclear. Trimming removed 1 base from V and 0 bases from J, with 9 bases in between. CDR1 and CDR2 (germline): SGHAT, FQNNGV. CDR3 length: 15 amino acids.

The genes are TRBV9 and TRBJ1-2; a weak D match, TRBD1 (5 bases). Trimming cost V 3 bases and J 2 bases, with 14 bases left between them. There are 15 residues in the CDR3. The V gene's germline CDR1 is SGDLS and CDR2 YYNGEE. CDR3: CASSARQGTNYGYTF. The CDR3 DNA reads as TGTGCCAGCAGCGCCCGGCAGGGTACAAACTATGGCTACACCTTC.

The chain recombines TRBV14 with TRBJ2-3; 8 bases line up with TRBD2. With 4 bases clipped from V and 2 bases from J, the junction kept 2 bases outside the gene matches. The CDR3 spans 14 residues. CDR1 is SGHDN, CDR2 FVKESK, per germline. The CDR3 loop reads CASSPAGVTDTQYF. CDR3 in DNA: TGTGCCAGCAGCCCAGCGGGAGTCACAGATACGCAGTATTTT.

The sample holds one count of this clone. This rearrangement joins TRBV19 to TRBJ2-1; 8 nucleotides line up with TRBD1. There are 15 residues in the CDR3. The germline CDR1 and CDR2 sequences are LNHDA and SQIVND (reference sequence). The trim removed 5 bases at V and 7 bases at J, leaving 10 bases unmatched. The CDR3 spells CASSPRDRSGNEQFF. CDR3 DNA sequence: TGTGCCAGTAGTCCCCGGGACAGGTCAGGTAATGAGCAGTTCTTC.

The chain joins TRBV7-3 to TRBJ2-5; D tentatively reads TRBD1 or TRBD2 (5 bases each). The V end was cut by 5 bases, the J end by 2 bases, with 18 bases between. Germline assignment: CDR1 SGHTA and CDR2 FQGTGA. The CDR3 has 16 residues. The CDR3 is CASSNERRGLQETQYF. The DNA of the CDR3 is TGTGCCAGCAGCAACGAACGACGGGGCTTGCAAGAGACCCAGTACTTC.

This chain links TRBV10-3 with TRBJ1-1; 7 bases are shared with TRBD1. CDR1 ENHRY and CDR2 SYGVKD come from the germline V gene. The CDR3 has 15 amino acids. Trimming at V came to 6 bases and at J to 0 bases, leaving 7 bases not matched to a gene. CDR3 DNA sequence: TGTGCCATCAGCTCACGGGGACAGATGAACACTGAAGCTTTCTTT. Translation: CAISSRGQMNTEAFF.

The chain couples TRBV19 to TRBJ1-5; TRBD1 is a possible D gene (6 bases). Per germline, CDR1 LNHDA and CDR2 SQIVND (reference sequence). The CDR3 loop spans 17 amino acids. The V gene lost 3 bases and the J gene lost 6 bases, with 21 bases spanning the gap. CDR3 sequence reads: CASSINRAGFSFQPQHF. CDR3 sequence (DNA): TGTGCCAGTAGTATCAACAGGGCTGGTTTTTCCTTTCAGCCCCAGCATTTT. The variable domain in full, with the rest retrieved from reference TRBV19 and TRBJ1-5, is DGGITQSPKYLFRKEGQNVTLSCEQNLNHDAMYWYRQDPGQGLRLIYYSQIVNDFQKGDIAEGYSVSREKKESFPLTVTSAQKNPTAFYLCASSINRAGFSFQPQHFGDGTRLSIL.

This chain joins TRBV5-1 and TRBJ2-5; unclear D gene. There are 11 residues in the CDR3. Trimming stripped 3 bases from V and 1 base from J, with 1 base between. CDR1 and CDR2 from the germline V gene are SGHRS and YFSETQ. The CDR3 coding sequence is TGCGCCAGCAGCTCCCAAGAGACCCAGTACTTC. Translated, it gives CASSSQETQYF.

On this clone: The same CDR3 is also encoded by other DNA sequences in this sample. V is TRBV5-1 and J is TRBJ2-3, with 7 bases fitting TRBD2. V gave up 0 bases and J gave up 0 bases; unmatched junction bases: 1. The CDR3 length is 15 residues. Looked up from germline, CDR1 is SGHRS and CDR2 is YFSETQ. CDR3 amino acids: CASSLVAGSTDTQYF. CDR3 DNA sequence: TGCGCCAGCAGCTTGGTAGCGGGTAGCACAGATACGCAGTATTTT.

This sequence joins TRBV10-2 and TRBJ2-2; D is undetermined. The CDR3 totals 13 residues. The germline V and J ends were trimmed by 4 bases and 4 bases, with 7 bases remaining between them. In germline, CDR1 is WSHSY, CDR2 SAAADI. The CDR3 loop reads CASSAVFTGELFF. As DNA, the CDR3 is TGCGCCAGCAGTGCAGTGTTCACCGGGGAGCTGTTTTTT.

The genes are TRBV28 and TRBJ2-7; either TRBD1 or TRBD2 may supply D (5 bases each). Between the trimmed V and J ends, which lost 6 bases and 2 bases, there was a span of 17 bases. The CDR3 has 15 residues. Germline CDR1 and CDR2: MDHEN and SYDVKM. The CDR3 bases are TGTGCCAGCAGGGCGGGTGGGACCGGAGCCTACGAGCAGTACTTC. Encoded protein: CASRAGGTGAYEQYF. Full variable domain (missing parts from reference TRBV28 and TRBJ2-7): DVKVTQSSRYLVKRTGEKVFLECVQDMDHENMFWYRQDPGLGLRLIYFSYDVKMKEKGDIPEGYSVSREKKERFSLILESASTNQTSMYLCASRAGGTGAYEQYFGPGTRLTVT.

The gene calls are TRBV6-2 or TRBV6-3 and TRBJ1-5, with a tentative D call TRBD1 (6 bases). Germline-derived CDR1 and CDR2 are MNHEY and SVGEGT. With 2 bases removed from V and 2 bases from J, the gap between germline ends came to 10 bases. This CDR3 spans 15 amino acids. CDR3: CASSYGGAGNQPQHF. The DNA of the CDR3 is TGTGCCAGCAGTTACGGGGGGGCGGGCAATCAGCCCCAGCATTTT.

The V call is TRBV2, the J call TRBJ1-2, with 9 bases aligning to TRBD1. V gave up 3 bases and J gave up 4 bases; unmatched junction bases: 6. The CDR3 sequence is 15 residues long. Germline V gene sequence: CDR1 SNHLY, CDR2 FYNNEI. The CDR3 sequence is CASSEGQGLFYGYTF. The DNA for the CDR3 is TGTGCCAGCAGTGAGGGACAGGGCCTGTTCTATGGCTACACCTTC.

This clone appeared a single time. The CDR3 DNA follows: TGTGCCAGCAGTTCAGGGGATGGCTACACCTTC. Protein: CASSSGDGYTF. The chain recombines TRBV28 with TRBJ1-2, with a possible D match to TRBD1 (6 bases). CDR3 length equals 11 residues. Germline V gene sequence: CDR1 MDHEN, CDR2 SYDVKM. The ends were cut back, 4 bases at V and 6 bases at J, with 6 bases in the middle.

V gene TRBV6-5 combines with J gene TRBJ2-2; 7 bases align to TRBD2. Germline-derived CDR1 and CDR2 are MNHEY and SVGAGI. V gave up 6 bases and J gave up 0 bases; unmatched junction bases: 4. The length of the CDR3 is 15 residues. The CDR3 DNA reads as TGTGCCAGCAGAGAGCGGGGCGCGAACACCGGGGAGCTGTTTTTT. The encoded protein is CASRERGANTGELFF.

CDR3 sequence: CASSLVATGRHGYTF. The CDR3 nucleotides are TGCGCCAGCAGCTTGGTGGCAACGGGGCGGCATGGCTACACCTTC. The V and J genes are TRBV5-1 and TRBJ1-2, with D maybe TRBD1 (5 bases). Germline lookup yields CDR1 SGHRS and CDR2 YFSETQ. The CDR3 is made up of 15 amino acids. Deletions cut 0 bases from V and 6 bases from J, with 15 bases between.

The gene calls are TRBV11-2 and TRBJ1-1, with a tentative D call TRBD1 (6 bases). V was cut by 2 bases and J by 3 bases, with 13 bases left in between. The length of the CDR3 is 15 residues. CDR1 is SGHAT and CDR2 is FQNNGV in the germline V gene. The CDR3 coding sequence is TGTGCCAGCAGCTTACTCAGGGGTGGGGACACTGAAGCTTTCTTT. Its protein product is CASSLLRGGDTEAFF.

This chain joins TRBV5-4 and TRBJ2-5; 10 bases agree with TRBD1. With V trimmed by 4 bases and J by 5 bases, 8 bases remained unmatched. Germline V gene data show CDR1 as SGHNT and CDR2 as YYREEE (reference sequence). CDR3 length: 15 residues. The CDR3 region is CASSTGTGVSETQYF. The CDR3 nucleotides are TGTGCCAGCAGCACCGGGACAGGGGTTTCGGAGACCCAGTACTTC. Together with reference TRBV5-4 and TRBJ2-5, the CDR3 gives the full variable domain: ETGVTQSPTHLIKTRGQQVTLRCSSQSGHNTVSWYQQALGQGPQFIFQYYREEENGRGNFPPRFSGLQFPNYSSELNVNALELDDSALYLCASSTGTGVSETQYFGPGTRLLVL.

The chain joins TRBV3-1 (or the pseudogene TRBV3-2) to TRBJ2-1, with D perhaps being TRBD1 or TRBD2 (6 bases each). Germline V gives CDR1 LGHDT, CDR2 YNNKEL (reference sequence). The length of the CDR3 is 13 residues. The V gene lost 0 bases and the J gene lost 12 bases, with 12 bases spanning the gap. CDR3 bases: TGTGCCAGCAGCCAAGAGGGGGGCGGGCCGCAGTTCTTC. This translates into CASSQEGGGPQFF.

The chain has TRBV19 and TRBJ2-7; 7 bases align to TRBD1. Germline trimming cut 4 bases from V and 3 bases from J; bases unmatched to any gene: 12. Germline values: CDR1 LNHDA, CDR2 SQIVND (reference sequence). CDR3 length: 16 amino acids. The CDR3: CASSSPVTGASYEQYF. The CDR3, as DNA: TGTGCCAGTAGTAGCCCCGTCACAGGGGCCAGCTACGAGCAGTACTTC.

The CDR3 nucleotides read TGTGCCAGCAGCTCGGGACAGTCAAACAATGAGCAGTTCTTC. This sequence encodes CASSSGQSNNEQFF. The rearrangement uses TRBV9 and TRBJ2-1, with TRBD1 matching over 7 bases. Germline lookup yields CDR1 SGDLS and CDR2 YYNGEE. Trimming at V came to 4 bases and at J to 5 bases, leaving 6 bases not matched to a gene. The CDR3 covers 14 residues.

This sequence joins TRBV4-3 and TRBJ1-1, with D possibly TRBD1 on 5 matching bases. V lost 2 bases to trimming and J lost 7 bases, with 17 bases between them. CDR1 is LGHNA, CDR2 YSLEER, per germline. The CDR3 consists of 15 residues. CDR3 nucleotide sequence: TGCGCCAGCAGCCAATTTTCAGGGAACGAGGGTGAAGCTTTCTTT. This translates into CASSQFSGNEGEAFF.